This TCR beta chain was profiled in a study of blood T cell repertoires in COVID-19. Whole-study context: Donors in the United States, Italy and Spain gave samples during acute or convalescent COVID-19. The cDNA or gDNA used as material had been derived from T cells, B-cell-depleted T cells, or PBMCs.

From germline, CDR1 is SGDLS and CDR2 YYNGEE. Trimming left V 4 bases short and J 8 bases short, with 24 bases between. The CDR3 runs 16 residues. Authors' processing steps: Reference gene primer amplification yielded estimated nucleated cell counts. Sequencing used immunoSEQ multiplex PCR; TCRdb keeps in-frame clones, though not all of them. The V and J calls and the clone size are those of that table, but D and trimming were determined from the DNA. Here the sample spans around 260,000 clones, 86% being singletons. The sequencing sample was made of peripheral blood. This sequence joins TRBV9 and TRBJ1-2; D is perhaps TRBD1 (6 bases). The receptor was derived from a man aged 18 to 30 with active or convalescent COVID-19. The CDR3 DNA reads as TGTGCCAGCAGCCCAGGACCGATGAGGGGGTTGCGGGGCTACACCTTC. It codes for CASSPGPMRGLRGYTF. Variable domain in full (rest from reference TRBV9 and TRBJ1-2): DSGVTQTPKHLITATGQRVTLRCSPRSGDLSVYWYQQSLDQGLQFLIQYYNGEERAKGNILERFSAQQFPDLHSELNLSSLELGDSALYFCASSPGPMRGLRGYTFGSGTRLTVV.